Presented here are 8 T cell receptor beta chains from one specimen sequenced in a study of T-cell memory formation after mild COVID-19. TCRdb re-called the 5' RACE reads through MiXCR, storing one row per CDR3 protein. The sample shows 400,000 or so distinct CDR3 sequences, 20% of them seen only once. Sequencing input: PBMCs or a T cell subset sorted from them (not recorded which). Every receptor here comes from an adult woman who had mild COVID-19 (a few samples of this study predate the infection). Cell type and time point are not known.

J is TRBJ2-5 and V is TRBV6-2 or TRBV6-3, with 8 bases lining up with TRBD2. Germline CDR1 MNHEY, CDR2 SVGEGT. The CDR3 is 16 residues long. V gave up 5 bases and J gave up 2 bases; unmatched junction bases: 10. The CDR3, as DNA: TGTGCCAGCAGTGCCTCGGGGGGGCCGCCTCAAGAGACCCAGTACTTC. Amino acids: CASSASGGPPQETQYF.

The chain couples TRBV7-3 to TRBJ2-2; tentatively, D is TRBD1 (6 bases). CDR1 SGHTA and CDR2 FQGTGA come from the germline V gene. Trimming took off 2 bases at V and 0 bases at J, with 13 bases between the two ends. The CDR3 spans 17 residues. CDR3 bases: TGTGCCAGCAGCTTACATCAGGGGTCCGCGAACACCGGGGAGCTGTTTTTT. This gives the protein CASSLHQGSANTGELFF.

This clonotype was seen ten or more times. A read error may account for a junction end that differs from germline. The V call is TRBV6-4, the J call TRBJ2-1; 10 nucleotides agree with TRBD2. Germline-derived CDR1 and CDR2 are MRHNA and SNTAGT. CDR3 length equals 16 residues. CDR3 protein: CASSDSARASGSPAVF. CDR3 nucleotides: TGTGCCAGCAGTGACTCGGCACGGGCTAGCGGGAGCCCTGCGGTCTTC.

This clonotype was counted between two and nine times. The chain links TRBV7-9 to TRBJ2-5, with 8 bases lining up with TRBD1. Trimming at V came to 5 bases and at J to 10 bases, leaving 6 bases not matched to a gene. Germline lookup yields CDR1 SEHNR and CDR2 FQNEAQ (reference sequence). CDR3 length equals 12 residues. This CDR3 reads CASSAGQGLQYF. CDR3 bases: TGTGCCAGCAGCGCTGGACAGGGCCTCCAGTACTTC. Variable domain in full (rest from reference TRBV7-9 and TRBJ2-5): DTGVSQNPRHKITKRGQNVTFRCDPISEHNRLYWYRQTLGQGPEFLTYFQNEAQLEKSRLLSDRFSAERPKGSFSTLEIQRTEQGDSAMYLCASSAGQGLQYFGPGTRLLVL.

The sample holds many counts of this clonotype. V usage is TRBV6-2 or TRBV6-3 and J usage is TRBJ2-6; D may be TRBD2 (6 bases). The germline CDR1 and CDR2 sequences are MNHEY and SVGEGT. V was shortened by 2 bases and J by 0 bases, with 11 bases between the two germline ends. This CDR3 is 17 amino acids long. The CDR3 bases are TGTGCCAGCAGTTACGGAGGGAGTGCCTCTGGGGCCAACGTCCTGACTTTC. Amino acid sequence: CASSYGGSASGANVLTF.

This chain uses TRBV6-2 or TRBV6-3 with TRBJ1-5; TRBD1 is a possible D gene (6 bases). Germline CDR1 MNHEY, CDR2 SVGEGT. V was clipped by 4 bases and J by 2 bases, with 12 bases between them. This CDR3 comprises 15 residues. The DNA for the CDR3 is TGTGCCAGCAGTTGGGGGGGCTCGGGCAATCAGCCCCAGCATTTT. Translation: CASSWGGSGNQPQHF.

The V gene is TRBV5-1, the J gene TRBJ1-2; no reliable D call. Trimming pared 7 bases from V and 8 bases from J, leaving 15 bases between. This CDR3 is built from 12 residues. In germline, CDR1 is SGHRS, CDR2 YFSETQ. CDR3 region: CASGSGTNGYTF. CDR3 DNA: TGCGCCAGCGGTTCAGGAACGAACGGCTACACCTTC.

This clonotype showed up just a few times. This chain joins TRBV4-2 and TRBJ2-5; 8 bases line up with TRBD2. CDR1 is LGHNA, CDR2 YNFKEQ, per germline. This CDR3 spans 19 amino acids. Trimming at V came to 0 bases and at J to 3 bases, leaving 15 bases not matched to a gene. CDR3 in amino acids: CASSQDARRRAGGEETQYF. The CDR3 nucleotides read TGTGCCAGCAGCCAAGATGCCAGGCGGAGGGCGGGGGGAGAAGAGACCCAGTACTTC.